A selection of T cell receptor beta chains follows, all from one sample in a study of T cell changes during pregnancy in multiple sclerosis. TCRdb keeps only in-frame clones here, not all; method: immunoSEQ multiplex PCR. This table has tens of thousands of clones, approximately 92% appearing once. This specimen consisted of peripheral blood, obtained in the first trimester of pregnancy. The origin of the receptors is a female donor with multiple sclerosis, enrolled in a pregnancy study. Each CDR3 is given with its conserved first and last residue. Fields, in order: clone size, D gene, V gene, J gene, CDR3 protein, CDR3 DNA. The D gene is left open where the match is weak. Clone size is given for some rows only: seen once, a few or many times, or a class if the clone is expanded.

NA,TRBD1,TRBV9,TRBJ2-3,CASSLQGAASTDTQYF,TGTGCCAGCAGCCTCCAGGGGGCAGCTAGCACAGATACGCAGTATTTT
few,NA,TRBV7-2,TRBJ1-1,CASSPQIQNTEAFF,TGTGCCAGCAGCCCACAGATCCAGAACACTGAAGCTTTCTTT
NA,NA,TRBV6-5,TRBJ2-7,CASKTGRTYEQYF,TGTGCCAGCAAAACCGGCAGGACCTACGAGCAGTACTTC
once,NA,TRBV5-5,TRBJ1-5,CASSLDRGNQPQHF,TGTGCCAGCAGTTTGGACAGAGGCAATCAGCCCCAGCATTTT
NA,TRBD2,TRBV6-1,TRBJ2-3,CASSGRTSGGTDTQYF,TGTGCCAGCAGTGGACGGACTAGCGGGGGCACAGATACGCAGTATTTT
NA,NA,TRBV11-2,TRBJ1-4,CASSPTVSNEKLFF,TGTGCCAGCAGCCCGACAGTTAGTAATGAAAAACTGTTTTTT
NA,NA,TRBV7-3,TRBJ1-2,CASSLTGGQELYGYTF,TGTGCCAGCAGCTTAACTGGTGGACAAGAGCTGTATGGCTACACCTTC
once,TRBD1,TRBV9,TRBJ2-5,CASSAWDSQETQYF,TGTGCCAGCAGCGCCTGGGACAGCCAAGAGACCCAGTACTTC
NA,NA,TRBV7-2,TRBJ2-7,CASSWSGSSSYEQYF,TGTGCCAGCAGCTGGAGCGGGTCCAGCTCCTACGAGCAGTACTTC
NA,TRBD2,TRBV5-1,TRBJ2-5,CASSVSGTRQETQYF,TGCGCCAGCAGCGTTTCCGGGACTAGACAAGAGACCCAGTACTTC
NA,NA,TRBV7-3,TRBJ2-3,CASSFSSTDTQYF,TGTGCCAGCAGCTTCTCTAGCACAGATACGCAGTATTTT
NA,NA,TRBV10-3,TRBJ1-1,CAISRDTNTEAFF,TGTGCCATCAGTCGGGACACCAACACTGAAGCTTTCTTT
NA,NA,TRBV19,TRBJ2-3,CASSIAAGSADTQYF,TGTGCCAGTAGTATAGCGGCGGGATCCGCAGATACGCAGTATTTT
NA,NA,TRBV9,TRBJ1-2,CASSVEQGYGYTF,TGTGCCAGCAGCGTAGAACAGGGCTATGGCTACACCTTC
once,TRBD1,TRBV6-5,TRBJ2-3,CASSYTRTGATDTQYF,TGTGCCAGCAGTTACACTCGGACAGGGGCCACAGATACGCAGTATTTT
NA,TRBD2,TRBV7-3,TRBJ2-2,CASSLIVAGSTGELFF,TGTGCCAGCAGCTTAATAGTAGCGGGGAGCACCGGGGAGCTGTTTTTT
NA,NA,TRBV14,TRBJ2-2,CASSQEGQGIGELFF,TGTGCCAGCAGCCAAGAAGGGCAGGGCATCGGGGAGCTGTTTTTT
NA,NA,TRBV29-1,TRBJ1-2,CSVVGGQDGYTF,TGCAGCGTCGTGGGGGGGCAGGATGGCTACACCTTC
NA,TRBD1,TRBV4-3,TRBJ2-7,CASSQRDRTYEQYF,TGCGCCAGCAGCCAACGGGACAGGACGTACGAGCAGTACTTC
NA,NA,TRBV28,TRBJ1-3,CASSLNGGTGNTIYF,TGTGCCAGCAGTTTAAACGGGGGGACTGGAAACACCATATATTTT
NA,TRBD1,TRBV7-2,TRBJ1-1,CASSLGRDRGLRAFF,TGTGCCAGCAGCTTAGGGAGGGACAGGGGCCTAAGAGCTTTCTTT
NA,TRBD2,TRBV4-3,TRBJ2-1,CASSQLAGGAYNEQFF,TGCGCCAGCAGCCAGTTAGCGGGGGGGGCGTACAATGAGCAGTTCTTC
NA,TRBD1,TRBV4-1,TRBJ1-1,CASSPRQGASYTEAFF,TGCGCCAGCAGCCCCAGACAGGGGGCTTCATACACTGAAGCTTTCTTT
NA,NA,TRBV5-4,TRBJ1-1,CASSLGIQGLNTEAFF,TGTGCCAGCAGCTTGGGGATACAGGGCTTAAACACTGAAGCTTTCTTT
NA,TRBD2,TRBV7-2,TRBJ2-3,CASSTGLAGDADTQYF,TGTGCCAGCAGCACCGGACTAGCGGGGGACGCAGATACGCAGTATTTT
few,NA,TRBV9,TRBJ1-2,CASWGRGYGYTF,TGTGCCAGTTGGGGGCGAGGCTATGGCTACACCTTC
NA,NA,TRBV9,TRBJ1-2,CASSVGGGLFSGYTF,TGTGCCAGCAGCGTAGGCGGGGGGCTCTTCTCTGGCTACACCTTC
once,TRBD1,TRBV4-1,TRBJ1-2,CASSQDPGTGVNYGYTF,TGCGCCAGCAGCCAAGATCCCGGGACAGGGGTTAACTATGGCTACACCTTC
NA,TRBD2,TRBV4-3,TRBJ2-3,CASSQGTSGGHTQYF,TGCGCCAGCAGCCAAGGCACTAGCGGGGGCCATACGCAGTATTTT
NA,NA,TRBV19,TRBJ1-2,CASSPGAINYGYTF,TGTGCCAGTAGCCCTGGGGCGATTAACTATGGCTACACCTTC
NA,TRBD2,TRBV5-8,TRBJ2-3,CASSPGLAVQNTQYF,TGTGCCAGCAGCCCGGGACTAGCGGTACAGAATACGCAGTATTTT
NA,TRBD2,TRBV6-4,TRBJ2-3,CASSDFAGGSTDTQYF,TGTGCCAGCAGTGACTTTGCGGGGGGCTCCACAGATACGCAGTATTTT
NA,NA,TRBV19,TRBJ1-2,CASSERDVYGYTF,TGTGCCAGTAGTGAGCGGGACGTCTATGGCTACACCTTC
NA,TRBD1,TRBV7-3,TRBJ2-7,CASSLLGQVYEQYF,TGTGCCAGCAGCTTACTCGGACAGGTCTACGAGCAGTACTTC
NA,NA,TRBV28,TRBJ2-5,CASSVTSGLETQYF,TGTGCCAGCAGCGTTACCTCGGGGTTGGAGACCCAGTACTTC
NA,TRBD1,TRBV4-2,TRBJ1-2,CASSQDPGTGKNYGYTF,TGTGCCAGCAGCCAAGATCCTGGGACAGGGAAGAACTATGGCTACACCTTC
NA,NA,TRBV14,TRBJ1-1,CASSQQGWNTEAFF,TGTGCCAGCAGCCAACAGGGGTGGAACACTGAAGCTTTCTTT
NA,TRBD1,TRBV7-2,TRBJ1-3,CASSSQPGTGRGNTIYF,TGTGCCAGCAGCTCCCAACCGGGGACAGGGAGAGGAAACACCATATATTTT
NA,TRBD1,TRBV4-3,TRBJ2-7,CASSKQGYEQYF,TGCGCCAGCAGCAAACAGGGGTACGAGCAATACTTC
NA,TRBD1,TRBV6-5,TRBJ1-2,CASTGTGWIHGYTF,TGTGCCAGTACCGGGACAGGGTGGATCCATGGCTACACCTTC
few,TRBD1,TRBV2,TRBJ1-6,CASSEYRGNSPLHF,TGTGCCAGCAGTGAATACAGGGGAAATTCACCCCTCCACTTT
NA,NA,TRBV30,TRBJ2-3,CAWSLGLTQYF,TGTGCCTGGAGTTTGGGCCTTACGCAGTATTTT
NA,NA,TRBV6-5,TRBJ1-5,CASRPGSGPQHF,TGTGCCAGCAGACCAGGCTCAGGGCCCCAGCATTTT
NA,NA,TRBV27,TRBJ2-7,CASSARSGSYEQYF,TGTGCCAGCAGTGCCAGGTCGGGATCCTACGAGCAGTACTTC
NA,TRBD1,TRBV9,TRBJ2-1,CASSVGGGSSYNEQFF,TGTGCCAGCAGCGTAGGAGGGGGCAGCTCCTACAATGAGCAGTTCTTC